This T cell receptor beta chain was documented in a study of blood T cell repertoires in COVID-19 (dated by TCRdb to about 2020). Regarding the study in general: The collaborator samples originated in the United States, Italy and Spain and spanned the acute and convalescent phases of COVID-19. The material from the prospective study consisted of cDNA or gDNA derived from T cells, B-cell-depleted T cells, or PBMCs. Deeply sampled blood TCRbeta repertoires from subjects exposed to, actively infected with, or recovered from COVID-19 were included in the dataset. The repertoires were made available in a free public database intended to serve as a resource for research on the immune response to SARS-CoV-2. The samples were drawn from the first 160 participants of the ongoing ImmuneRACE study and from some 1,300 subjects provided by 6 global collaborators. Nearly every sample came with metadata listing a de-identified subject ID, COVID-19 status, age in years and sex. Where available, HLA class I and class II types were taken from metadata supplied by the sample provider and were not determined by assay-based typing. Summary of the overall study and its limitations: Clinical and demographic metadata were provided uncurated, with the amount varying by source and participant.

From the germline V gene, CDR1 is SGHRS and CDR2 is YFSETQ. V is pruned by 0 bases and J by 1 base, leaving 4 bases of the junction without a gene match. Inclusive of the bounding cysteine and phenylalanine, the CDR3 is 16 residues long. CDR3 DNA is the only sequence kept; it has 48 bases, read in frame from the first base. In the prospective study, participants were roughly 18 to 100 years old, resided in 25 or so geographic areas of the United States, and were enrolled through a virtual design. In the prospective study, participants were assigned to cohorts based on the clinical history participants reported in a screening survey and a study questionnaire. Exposed participants had been in contact with someone with a PCR-confirmed or clinician-diagnosed COVID-19 case within 2 weeks of study entry. In the prospective study, whole blood, serum and a nasopharyngeal or oropharyngeal swab were collected from each participant by mobile phlebotomists. Participants in the prospective study had the option to provide additional blood draws and questionnaires over a 2-month period. Prospective study blood samples were shipped either frozen or at room temperature before DNA extraction.

This clone has a single count. Its antigen is not yet known. The sample holds no much larger clone one base away, and base qualities are not on file. TCRbeta CDR3 regions were amplified from genomic DNA using the immunoSEQ Assay, a bias-controlled multiplex PCR. In the authors' own workflow: Nucleated cell counts per sample were estimated from amplification of reference gene primers within the assay. Sequence reads were collapsed and filtered to measure the absolute abundance of every unique TCRbeta CDR3 rearrangement. For each sample, productive Simpson clonality was calculated as the square root of Simpson's diversity index across productive rearrangements. TCRdb took this table from immuneACCESS and kept in-frame rearrangements with V and J called. Such tables lack part of the clones; where checked against another copy, unresolved V genes explain under half of the gap, and the rest is unexplained. V, J and clone size are those of that table, while D and trimming were read from the DNA. The sample contains hundreds of thousands of clones, over 75% of them found a single time. The ten most abundant clones make up approximately 1.3% of the sample.

This receptor chain uses TRBV5-1 and TRBJ2-3; 8 bases in between match TRBD1. Input material: PBMCs or T cells enriched from blood (not recorded which). The source is a woman under 30 who had been exposed to COVID-19. The sequenced DNA is TGCGCCAGCAGCTTGGATCAGGGGGCCCGCACAGATACGCAGTATTTT. Its protein reads: CASSLDQGARTDTQYF.